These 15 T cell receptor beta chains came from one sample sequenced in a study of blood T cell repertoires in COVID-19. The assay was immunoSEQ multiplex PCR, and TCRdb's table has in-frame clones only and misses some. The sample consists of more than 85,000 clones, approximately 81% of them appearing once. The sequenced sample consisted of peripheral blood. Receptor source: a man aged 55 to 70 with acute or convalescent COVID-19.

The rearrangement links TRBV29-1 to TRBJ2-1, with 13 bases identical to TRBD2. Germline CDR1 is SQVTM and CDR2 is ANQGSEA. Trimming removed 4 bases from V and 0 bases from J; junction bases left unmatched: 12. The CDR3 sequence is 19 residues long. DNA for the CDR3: TGCAGCGTTGTATTCCTTGGACTAGCGGGAGAAAGCTCCTACAATGAGCAGTTCTTC. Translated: CSVVFLGLAGESSYNEQFF.

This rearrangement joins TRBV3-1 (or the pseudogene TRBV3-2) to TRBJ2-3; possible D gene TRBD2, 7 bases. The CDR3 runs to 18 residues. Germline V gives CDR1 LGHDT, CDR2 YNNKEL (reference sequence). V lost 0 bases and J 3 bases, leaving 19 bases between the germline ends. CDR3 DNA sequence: TGTGCCAGCAGCCAAGATCTTCAAAACGGGGGGACAACAGATACGCAGTATTTT. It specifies CASSQDLQNGGTTDTQYF.

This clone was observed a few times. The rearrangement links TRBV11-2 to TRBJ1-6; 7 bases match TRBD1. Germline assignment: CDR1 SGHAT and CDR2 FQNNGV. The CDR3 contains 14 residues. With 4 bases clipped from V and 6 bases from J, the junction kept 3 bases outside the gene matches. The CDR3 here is CASSSRQGNSPLHF. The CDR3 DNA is TGTGCCAGCAGCTCTCGACAGGGTAATTCACCCCTCCACTTT.

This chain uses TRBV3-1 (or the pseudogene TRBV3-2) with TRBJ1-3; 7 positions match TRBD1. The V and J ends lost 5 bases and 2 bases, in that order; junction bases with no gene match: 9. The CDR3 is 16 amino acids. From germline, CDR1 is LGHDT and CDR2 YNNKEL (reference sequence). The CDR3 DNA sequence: TGTGCCAGCAGCTTACAGGGGATGGGCGCTGGAAACACCATATATTTT. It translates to CASSLQGMGAGNTIYF.

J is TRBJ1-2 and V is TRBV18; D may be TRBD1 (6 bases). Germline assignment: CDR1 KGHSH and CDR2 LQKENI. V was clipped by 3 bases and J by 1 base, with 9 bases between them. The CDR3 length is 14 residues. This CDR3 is CASSPGQSNYGYTF. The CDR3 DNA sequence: TGTGCCAGCTCACCCGGACAGAGTAACTATGGCTACACCTTC. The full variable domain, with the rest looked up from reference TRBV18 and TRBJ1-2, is NAGVMQNPRHLVRRRGQEARLRCSPMKGHSHVYWYRQLPEEGLKFMVYLQKENIIDESGMPKERFSAEFPKEGPSILRIQQVVRGDSAAYFCASSPGQSNYGYTFGSGTRLTVV.

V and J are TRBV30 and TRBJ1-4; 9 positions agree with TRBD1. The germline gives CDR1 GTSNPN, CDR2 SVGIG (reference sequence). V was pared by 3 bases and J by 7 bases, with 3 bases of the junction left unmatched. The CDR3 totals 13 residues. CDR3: CAWSRTGVEKLFF. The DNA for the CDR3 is TGTGCCTGGAGCCGGACAGGGGTTGAAAAACTGTTTTTT. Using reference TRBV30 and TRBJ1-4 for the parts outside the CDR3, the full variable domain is SQTIHQWPATLVQPVGSPLSLECTVEGTSNPNLYWYRQAAGRGLQLLFYSVGIGQISSEVPQNLSASRPQDRQFILSSKKLLLSDSGFYLCAWSRTGVEKLFFGSGTQLSVL.

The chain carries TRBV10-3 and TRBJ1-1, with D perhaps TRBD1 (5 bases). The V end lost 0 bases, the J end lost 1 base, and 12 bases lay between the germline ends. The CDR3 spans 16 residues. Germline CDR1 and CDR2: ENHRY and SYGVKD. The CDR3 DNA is TGTGCCATCAGTGAGTCGCGGGGGACGGCGAACACTGAAGCTTTCTTT. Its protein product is CAISESRGTANTEAFF.

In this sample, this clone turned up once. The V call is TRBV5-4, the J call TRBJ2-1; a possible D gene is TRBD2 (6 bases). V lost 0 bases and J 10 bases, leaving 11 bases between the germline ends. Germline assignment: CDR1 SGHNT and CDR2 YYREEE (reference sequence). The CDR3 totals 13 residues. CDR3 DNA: TGTGCCAGCAGCTTGGAGGGGACTCGGGAGCAGTTCTTC. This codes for CASSLEGTREQFF.

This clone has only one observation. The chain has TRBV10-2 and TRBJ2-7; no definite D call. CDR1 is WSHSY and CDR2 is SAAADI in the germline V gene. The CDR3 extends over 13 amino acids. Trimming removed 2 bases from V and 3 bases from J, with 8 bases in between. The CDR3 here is CASSESGSYEQYF. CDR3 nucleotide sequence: TGCGCCAGCAGTGAGAGTGGCAGCTACGAGCAGTACTTC.

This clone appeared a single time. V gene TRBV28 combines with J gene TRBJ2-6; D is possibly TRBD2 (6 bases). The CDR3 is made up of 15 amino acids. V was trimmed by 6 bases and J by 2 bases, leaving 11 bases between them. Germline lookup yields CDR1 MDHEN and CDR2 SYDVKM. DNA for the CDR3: TGTGCCAGCAGGACCGGGGGAGCTGGGGCCAACGTCCTGACTTTC. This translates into CASRTGGAGANVLTF.

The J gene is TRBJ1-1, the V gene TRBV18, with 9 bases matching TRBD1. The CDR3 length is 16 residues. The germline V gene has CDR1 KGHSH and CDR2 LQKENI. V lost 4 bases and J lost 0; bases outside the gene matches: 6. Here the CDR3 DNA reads TGTGCCAGCTCACTAGGGACAGGGAGCGTGAACACTGAAGCTTTCTTT. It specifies CASSLGTGSVNTEAFF.

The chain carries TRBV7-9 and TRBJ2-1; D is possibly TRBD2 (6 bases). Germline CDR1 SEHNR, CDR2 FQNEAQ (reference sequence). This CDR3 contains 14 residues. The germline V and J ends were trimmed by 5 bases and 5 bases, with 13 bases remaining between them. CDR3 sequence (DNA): TGTGCCAGCAGCGGGCGGGATCGCCACAATGAGCAGTTCTTC. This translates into CASSGRDRHNEQFF.

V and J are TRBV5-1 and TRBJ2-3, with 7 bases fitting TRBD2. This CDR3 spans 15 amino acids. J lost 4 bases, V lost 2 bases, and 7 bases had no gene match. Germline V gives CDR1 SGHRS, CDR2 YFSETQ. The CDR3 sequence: CASSFGAGAADTQYF. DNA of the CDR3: TGCGCCAGCAGCTTCGGGGCGGGAGCCGCAGATACGCAGTATTTT. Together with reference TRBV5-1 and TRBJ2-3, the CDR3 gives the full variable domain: KAGVTQTPRYLIKTRGQQVTLSCSPISGHRSVSWYQQTPGQGLQFLFEYFSETQRNKGNFPGRFSGRQFSNSRSEMNVSTLELGDSALYLCASSFGAGAADTQYFGPGTRLTVL.

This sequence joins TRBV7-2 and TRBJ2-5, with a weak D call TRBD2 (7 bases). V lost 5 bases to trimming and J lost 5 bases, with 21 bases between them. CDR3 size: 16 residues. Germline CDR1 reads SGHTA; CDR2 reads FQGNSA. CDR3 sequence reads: CASSPFRRGGRETQYF. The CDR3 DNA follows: TGTGCCAGCAGCCCATTCCGCAGGGGAGGGCGGGAGACCCAGTACTTC.

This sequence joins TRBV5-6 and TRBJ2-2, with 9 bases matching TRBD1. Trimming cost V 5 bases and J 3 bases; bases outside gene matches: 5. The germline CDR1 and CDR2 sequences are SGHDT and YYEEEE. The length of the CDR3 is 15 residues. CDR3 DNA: TGTGCCAGCAGTCTAGGACAGGGGTACACCGGGGAGCTGTTTTTT. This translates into CASSLGQGYTGELFF. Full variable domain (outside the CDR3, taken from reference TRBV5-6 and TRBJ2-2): DAGVTQSPTHLIKTRGQQVTLRCSPKSGHDTVSWYQQALGQGPQFIFQYYEEEERQRGNFPDRFSGHQFPNYSSELNVNALLLGDSALYLCASSLGQGYTGELFFGEGSRLTVL.